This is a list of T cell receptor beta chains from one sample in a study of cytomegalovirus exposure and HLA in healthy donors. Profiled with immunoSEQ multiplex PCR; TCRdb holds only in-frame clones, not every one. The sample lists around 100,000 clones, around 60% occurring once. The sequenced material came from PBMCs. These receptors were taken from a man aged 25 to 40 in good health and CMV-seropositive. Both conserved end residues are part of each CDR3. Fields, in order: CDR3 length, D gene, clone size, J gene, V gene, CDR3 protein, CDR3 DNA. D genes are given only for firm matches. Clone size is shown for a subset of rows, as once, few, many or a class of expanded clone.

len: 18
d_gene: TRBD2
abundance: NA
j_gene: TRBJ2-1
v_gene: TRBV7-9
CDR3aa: CASSLTSGGARVYNEQFF
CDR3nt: TGTGCCAGCAGCTTGACTAGCGGGGGGGCCCGGGTGTACAATGAGCAGTTCTTC

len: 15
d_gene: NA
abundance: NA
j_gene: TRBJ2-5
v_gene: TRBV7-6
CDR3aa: CASSLARQSQETQYF
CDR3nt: TGTGCCAGCAGCTTAGCGCGGCAGTCCCAAGAGACCCAGTACTTC

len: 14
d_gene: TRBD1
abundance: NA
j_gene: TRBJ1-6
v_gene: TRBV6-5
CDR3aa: CASSPDRVGSPLHF
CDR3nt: TGTGCCAGCAGCCCGGACAGGGTAGGCTCACCCCTCCACTTT

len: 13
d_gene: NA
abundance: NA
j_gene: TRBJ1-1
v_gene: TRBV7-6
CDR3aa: CASSRQENTEAFF
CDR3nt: TGTGCCAGCAGCCGACAGGAGAACACTGAAGCTTTCTTT

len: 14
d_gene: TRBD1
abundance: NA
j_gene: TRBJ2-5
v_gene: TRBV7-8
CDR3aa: CASSSQTGTETQYF
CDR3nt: TGTGCCAGCAGCTCCCAGACAGGGACGGAGACCCAGTACTTC

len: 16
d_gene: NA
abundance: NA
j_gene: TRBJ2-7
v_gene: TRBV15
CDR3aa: CATSRDRGGYSYEQYF
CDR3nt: TGTGCCACCAGCAGAGATCGGGGTGGCTACTCCTACGAGCAGTACTTC

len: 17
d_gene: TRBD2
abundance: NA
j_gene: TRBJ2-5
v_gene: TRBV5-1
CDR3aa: CASSLAVAGPYQETQYF
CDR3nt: TGCGCCAGCAGTCTTGCGGTAGCGGGTCCGTACCAAGAGACCCAGTACTTC

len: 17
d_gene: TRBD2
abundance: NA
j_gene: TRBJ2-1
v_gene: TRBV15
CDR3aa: CATSREPRTSGGSEQFF
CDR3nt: TGTGCCACCAGCAGAGAGCCCCGGACTAGCGGGGGAAGTGAGCAGTTCTTC

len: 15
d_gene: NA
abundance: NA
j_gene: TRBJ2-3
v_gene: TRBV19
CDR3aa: CASSIYGSATDTQYF
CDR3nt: TGTGCCAGTAGTATCTATGGTAGCGCCACAGATACGCAGTATTTT

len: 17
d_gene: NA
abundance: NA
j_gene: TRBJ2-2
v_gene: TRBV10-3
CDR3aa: CAISESRNTGNTGELFF
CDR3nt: TGTGCCATTAGTGAGTCCCGTAACACAGGCAACACCGGGGAGCTGTTTTTT

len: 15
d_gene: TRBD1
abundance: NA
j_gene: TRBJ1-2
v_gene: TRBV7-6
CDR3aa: CASSGRQGMPYGYTF
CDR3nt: TGTGCCAGCAGCGGAAGACAGGGGATGCCCTATGGCTACACCTTC

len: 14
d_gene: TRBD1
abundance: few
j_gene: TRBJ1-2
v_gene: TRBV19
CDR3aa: CASSISRGPTGYTF
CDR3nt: TGTGCCAGTAGTATCTCCAGGGGGCCCACAGGCTACACCTTC

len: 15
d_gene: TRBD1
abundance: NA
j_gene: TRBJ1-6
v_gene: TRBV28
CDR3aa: CASSFSGTGNSPLHF
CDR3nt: TGTGCCAGCAGTTTCTCCGGGACAGGAAATTCACCCCTCCACTTT

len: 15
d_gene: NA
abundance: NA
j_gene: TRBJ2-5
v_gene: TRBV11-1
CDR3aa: CASSLGLASQETQYF
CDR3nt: TGTGCCAGCAGCTTAGGGTTAGCGAGTCAAGAGACCCAGTACTTC

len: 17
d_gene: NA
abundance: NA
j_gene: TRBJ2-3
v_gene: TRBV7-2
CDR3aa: CASSPPVTPPTRDTQYF
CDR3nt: TGTGCCAGCAGCCCCCCCGTCACCCCCCCCACCAGAGATACGCAGTATTTT

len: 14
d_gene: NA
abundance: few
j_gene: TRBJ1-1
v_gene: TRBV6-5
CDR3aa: CASSLGVMNTEAFF
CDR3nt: TGTGCCAGCAGTTTGGGCGTCATGAACACTGAAGCTTTCTTT

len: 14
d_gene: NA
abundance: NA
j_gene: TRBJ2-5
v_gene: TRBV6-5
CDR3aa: CASSDELAEETQYF
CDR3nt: TGTGCCAGCAGTGATGAATTAGCGGAAGAGACCCAGTACTTC

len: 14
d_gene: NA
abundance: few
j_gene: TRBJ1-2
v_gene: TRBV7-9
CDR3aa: CASSSGGIFYGYTF
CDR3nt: TGTGCCAGCAGCTCCGGAGGGATATTCTATGGCTACACCTTC

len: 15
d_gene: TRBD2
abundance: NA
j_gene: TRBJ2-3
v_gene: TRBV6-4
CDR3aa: CASSDYDSGADTQYF
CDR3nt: TGTGCCAGCAGTGACTACGATAGCGGGGCAGATACGCAGTATTTT

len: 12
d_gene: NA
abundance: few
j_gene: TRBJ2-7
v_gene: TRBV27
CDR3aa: CASSADSYEQYF
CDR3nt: TGTGCCAGCAGTGCCGACAGCTACGAGCAGTACTTC

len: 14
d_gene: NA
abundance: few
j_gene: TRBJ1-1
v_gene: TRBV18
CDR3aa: CASSPGGVNTEAFF
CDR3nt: TGTGCCAGCTCACCAGGAGGAGTTAACACTGAAGCTTTCTTT

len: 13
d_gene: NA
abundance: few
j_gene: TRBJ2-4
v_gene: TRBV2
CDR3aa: CASSGQAKNIQYF
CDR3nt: TGTGCCAGCTCGGGACAAGCCAAAAACATTCAGTACTTC

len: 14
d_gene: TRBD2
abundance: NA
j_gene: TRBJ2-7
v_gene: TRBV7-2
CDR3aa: CASTVLGGRNEQYF
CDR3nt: TGTGCCAGCACCGTCCTGGGGGGGAGGAACGAGCAGTACTTC

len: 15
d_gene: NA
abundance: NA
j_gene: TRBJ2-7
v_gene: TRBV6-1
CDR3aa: CASRAYGGPTYEQYF
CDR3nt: TGTGCCAGCAGGGCTTACGGGGGGCCAACCTACGAGCAGTACTTC

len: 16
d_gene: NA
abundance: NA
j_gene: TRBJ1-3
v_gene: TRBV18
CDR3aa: CASSSEAKSSGNTIYF
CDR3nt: TGTGCCAGCTCCTCCGAGGCCAAGAGCTCTGGAAACACCATATATTTT

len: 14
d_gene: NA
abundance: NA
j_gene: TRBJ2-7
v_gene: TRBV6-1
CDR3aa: CASSAAAQIYEQYF
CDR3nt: TGTGCCAGCAGTGCAGCGGCACAAATTTACGAGCAGTACTTC

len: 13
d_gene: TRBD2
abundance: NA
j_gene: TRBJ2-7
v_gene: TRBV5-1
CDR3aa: CASSPGLALEQYF
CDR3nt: TGCGCCAGCAGCCCGGGACTAGCTCTCGAGCAGTACTTC

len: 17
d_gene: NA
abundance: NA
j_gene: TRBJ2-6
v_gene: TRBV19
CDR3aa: CASSPNTARAGANVLTF
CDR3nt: TGTGCCAGTAGCCCGAACACCGCCCGGGCTGGGGCCAACGTCCTGACTTTC

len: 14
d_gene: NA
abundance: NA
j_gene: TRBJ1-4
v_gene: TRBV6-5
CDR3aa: CASSENLGGYKLFF
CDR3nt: TGTGCCAGCAGCGAGAACTTGGGAGGGTATAAACTGTTTTTT

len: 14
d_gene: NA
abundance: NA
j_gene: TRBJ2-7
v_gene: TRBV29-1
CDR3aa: CSVAGPTGTNEQYF
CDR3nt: TGCAGCGTTGCTGGACCGACAGGTACCAACGAGCAGTACTTC

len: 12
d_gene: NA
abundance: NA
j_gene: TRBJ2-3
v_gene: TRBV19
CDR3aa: CASSIDLHTQYF
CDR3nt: TGTGCCAGTAGTATAGATCTACATACGCAGTATTTT

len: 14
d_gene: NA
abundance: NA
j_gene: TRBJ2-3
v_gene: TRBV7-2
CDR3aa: CASSLGGPPDTQYF
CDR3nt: TGTGCCAGCAGCTTAGGAGGTCCCCCAGATACGCAGTATTTT

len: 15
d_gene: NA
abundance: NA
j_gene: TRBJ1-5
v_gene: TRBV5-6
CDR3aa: CASSLLGGSNQPQHF
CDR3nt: TGTGCCAGCAGCTTGTTAGGGGGAAGCAATCAGCCCCAGCATTTT

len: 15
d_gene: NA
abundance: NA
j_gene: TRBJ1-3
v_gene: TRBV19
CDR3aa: CASSITRAAGNTIYF
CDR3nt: TGTGCCAGTAGTATAACGAGGGCCGCCGGAAACACCATATATTTT